The rows below give T cell receptor beta chains drawn from one sample of a study of cytomegalovirus exposure and HLA in healthy donors. The data were produced by immunoSEQ multiplex PCR, yet TCRdb's version contains in-frame clones alone and is incomplete. The sample yields roughly 100,000 clones, under 85% seen once. What was sequenced was PBMCs. The origin of the receptors is a man aged 25-40 years in good health and CMV-seronegative. CDR3s include the opening cysteine and the closing phenylalanine or tryptophan. The D gene is left open where the match is weak. Clone size appears in some rows only: once, few, many, or a class for an expanded clone.

cdr3_aa cdr3_nt clone_size j_call d_call v_call
CASSFSSFGQGNYEQYF TGTGCCAGCAGCTTCTCCTCCTTTGGACAGGGGAACTACGAGCAGTACTTC NA TRBJ2-7 TRBD1 TRBV5-4
CASSGGTASSYNEQFF TGTGCCAGCAGTGGCGGGACGGCGAGCTCCTACAATGAGCAGTTCTTC NA TRBJ2-1 NA TRBV6-1
CASRSVAGKNDKLFF TGTGCCAGCAGGAGCGTCGCAGGGAAAAATGATAAACTGTTTTTT NA TRBJ1-4 NA TRBV27
CASSIPGLANNEQFF TGTGCCAGTAGTATACCGGGACTAGCGAACAATGAGCAGTTCTTC NA TRBJ2-1 TRBD2 TRBV19
CASSPPRQGSNTEAFF TGTGCCAGCTCACCACCCAGGCAGGGTAGTAACACTGAAGCTTTCTTT NA TRBJ1-1 NA TRBV18
CASSPDRDGGELFF TGTGCCAGCTCACCAGACAGGGATGGCGGGGAGCTGTTTTTT NA TRBJ2-2 TRBD1 TRBV18
CSADNIVKNTEAFF TGCAGCGCCGACAACATAGTGAAAAACACTGAAGCTTTCTTT NA TRBJ1-1 NA TRBV29-1
CASRLAQGTDTQYF TGTGCAAGTCGCTTAGCCCAGGGTACAGATACGCAGTATTTT NA TRBJ2-3 NA TRBV12-2
CASSFGGEVYEQYF TGTGCCAGCAGCTTTGGGGGGGAGGTCTACGAGCAGTACTTC NA TRBJ2-7 TRBD2 TRBV5-4
CASSQESPVGRAHEQYF TGTGCCAGCAGCCAAGAGTCCCCTGTCGGGAGGGCCCACGAGCAGTACTTC NA TRBJ2-7 TRBD2 TRBV4-2
CASSRDRGNSPLHF TGTGCCAGCAGCCGGGACAGGGGAAATTCACCCCTCCACTTT NA TRBJ1-6 TRBD1 TRBV7-8
CASSFLARSYNEQFF TGTGCCAGCAGCTTCCTAGCGCGCTCCTACAATGAGCAGTTCTTC NA TRBJ2-1 NA TRBV7-2
CASNPTGVTNQPQHF TGTGCCAGCAATCCGACAGGGGTGACCAATCAGCCCCAGCATTTT NA TRBJ1-5 TRBD1 TRBV6-1
CASSLDRTNEKLFF TGTGCCAGCAGCCTCGACAGAACTAATGAAAAACTGTTTTTT NA TRBJ1-4 NA TRBV6-5
CASSLLSGEYNEQFF TGCGCCAGCAGCTTGTTAAGCGGGGAGTACAATGAGCAGTTCTTC NA TRBJ2-1 TRBD2 TRBV5-1
CASSMGAGADEQFF TGTGCCAGTAGTATGGGGGCGGGAGCGGATGAGCAGTTCTTC NA TRBJ2-1 NA TRBV19
CASSLWTGGYGEQYF TGTGCCAGCAGTCTATGGACAGGGGGGTATGGCGAGCAGTACTTC NA TRBJ2-7 TRBD1 TRBV28
CASSPNRGPGNTIYF TGTGCCAGCTCACCCAACAGGGGGCCTGGAAACACCATATATTTT NA TRBJ1-3 TRBD1 TRBV18
CASSYSTPLTGELFF TGTGCCAGCAGTTACTCGACTCCTTTGACCGGGGAGCTGTTTTTT NA TRBJ2-2 NA TRBV6-6
CASSPTGLVNEQFF TGTGCCAGCTCACCGACAGGGTTGGTCAATGAGCAGTTCTTC NA TRBJ2-1 TRBD1 TRBV18
CASSLVQQTEAFF TGTGCCAGCAGCTTAGTACAGCAAACTGAAGCTTTCTTT NA TRBJ1-1 NA TRBV11-2
CASSLGRGEPQETQYF TGTGCCAGCAGCTTGGGACGGGGGGAACCTCAAGAGACCCAGTACTTC NA TRBJ2-5 TRBD2 TRBV5-8
CASSDLQGLNSPLHF TGTGCCAGCAGTGACTTACAGGGGTTAAATTCACCCCTCCACTTT NA TRBJ1-6 TRBD1 TRBV6-6
CASRDMEQGPNQPQHF TGTGCCAGCAGAGATATGGAACAGGGCCCCAATCAGCCCCAGCATTTT NA TRBJ1-5 NA TRBV5-5
CASTGYNEQFF TGTGCCAGCACGGGGTACAATGAGCAGTTCTTC few TRBJ2-1 NA TRBV28
CAWDRDNSPLHF TGTGCCTGGGACAGGGATAATTCACCCCTCCACTTT NA TRBJ1-6 TRBD1 TRBV30
CASSSPLPLSYNEQFF TGTGCCAGCAGCTCACCTCTACCTCTCTCCTACAATGAGCAGTTCTTC NA TRBJ2-1 NA TRBV28
CASTREEINTEAFF TGTGCCAGCACCAGGGAGGAGATTAACACTGAAGCTTTCTTT NA TRBJ1-1 NA TRBV7-8
CASSIQAQGVQPQHF TGTGCCAGTAGTATCCAGGCCCAAGGGGTTCAGCCCCAGCATTTT few TRBJ1-5 NA TRBV19
CASSQEPRTSGPYEQYF TGCGCCAGCAGCCAAGAACCGCGGACTAGCGGCCCCTACGAGCAGTACTTC NA TRBJ2-7 TRBD2 TRBV4-1
CASSLTSGGVNEQFF TGTGCCAGCAGCCTAACTAGCGGGGGGGTCAATGAGCAGTTCTTC NA TRBJ2-1 TRBD2 TRBV2
CASSQDQGLAFRGNEQFF TGCGCCAGCAGCCAAGATCAGGGACTAGCGTTTAGAGGCAATGAGCAGTTCTTC NA TRBJ2-1 TRBD2 TRBV4-3
CASSPARALYF TGTGCCAGCAGCCCGGCGCGGGCCCTGTACTTC NA TRBJ2-7 NA TRBV14
CASSLRQSDEQYF TGTGCCAGCAGCCTAAGACAGTCCGACGAGCAGTACTTC once TRBJ2-7 NA TRBV7-8
CASSEWDRGVSYEQYF TGTGCCAGCAGTGAATGGGACAGGGGAGTCTCCTACGAGCAGTACTTC NA TRBJ2-7 TRBD1 TRBV6-1
CSVGSAGGHEQYF TGCAGCGTTGGAAGCGCAGGGGGTCACGAGCAGTACTTC NA TRBJ2-7 TRBD1 TRBV29-1
CASSVDGTAIQGVHGYTF TGTGCCAGCAGCGTAGATGGTACCGCCATACAGGGGGTACATGGCTACACCTTC NA TRBJ1-2 TRBD1 TRBV9
CASSQDHRGYDTQYF TGCGCCAGCAGCCAAGATCACAGGGGATACGATACGCAGTATTTT NA TRBJ2-3 TRBD1 TRBV4-3
CASRIGQALSNQPQHF TGTGCCAGCAGAATTGGACAGGCCCTTAGCAATCAGCCCCAGCATTTT NA TRBJ1-5 TRBD1 TRBV2
CASSLASGLNQPQHF TGTGCCAGCAGCTTAGCGTCTGGGCTCAATCAGCCCCAGCATTTT NA TRBJ1-5 NA TRBV7-6
CASSMPSNEQYF TGCGCCAGCAGCATGCCTAGTAACGAGCAGTACTTC NA TRBJ2-7 NA TRBV5-1
CASNPLASGSGTDTQYF TGTGCCAGCAACCCATTGGCTAGCGGGAGCGGGACAGATACGCAGTATTTT once TRBJ2-3 TRBD2 TRBV5-6